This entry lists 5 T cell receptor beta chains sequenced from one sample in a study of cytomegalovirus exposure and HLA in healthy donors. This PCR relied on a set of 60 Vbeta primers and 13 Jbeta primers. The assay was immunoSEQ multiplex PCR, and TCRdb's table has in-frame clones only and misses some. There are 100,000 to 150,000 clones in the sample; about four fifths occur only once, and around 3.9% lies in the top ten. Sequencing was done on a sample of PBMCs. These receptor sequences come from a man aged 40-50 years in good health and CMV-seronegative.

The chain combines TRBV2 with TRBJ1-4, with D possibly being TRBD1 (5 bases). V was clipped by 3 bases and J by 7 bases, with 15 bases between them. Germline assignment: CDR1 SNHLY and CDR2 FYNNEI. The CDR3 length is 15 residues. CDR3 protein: CASSEGQGGTEKLFF. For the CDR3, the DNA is TGTGCCAGCAGTGAGGGGCAGGGAGGAACTGAAAAACTGTTTTTT.

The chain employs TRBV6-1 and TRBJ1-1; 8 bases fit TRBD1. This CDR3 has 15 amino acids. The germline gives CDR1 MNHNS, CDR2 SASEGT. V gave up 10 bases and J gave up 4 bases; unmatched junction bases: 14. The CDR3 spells CATSRSRGPTTEAFF. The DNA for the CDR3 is TGTGCCACATCACGAAGCAGGGGGCCCACCACTGAAGCTTTCTTT.

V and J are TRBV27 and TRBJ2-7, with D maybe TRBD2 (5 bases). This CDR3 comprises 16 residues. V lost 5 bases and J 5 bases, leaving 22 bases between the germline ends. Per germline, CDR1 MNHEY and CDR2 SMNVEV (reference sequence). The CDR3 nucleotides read TGTGCCAGCAGTCGGGTTGGTTCCCCGGGGTTGAACGAGCAGTACTTC. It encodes CASSRVGSPGLNEQYF.

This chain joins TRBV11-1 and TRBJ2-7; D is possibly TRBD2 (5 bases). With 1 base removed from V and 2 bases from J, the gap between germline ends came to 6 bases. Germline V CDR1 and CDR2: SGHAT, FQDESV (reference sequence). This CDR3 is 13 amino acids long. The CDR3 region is CASSLGETYEQYF. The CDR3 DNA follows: TGTGCCAGCAGCTTAGGGGAGACCTACGAGCAGTACTTC.

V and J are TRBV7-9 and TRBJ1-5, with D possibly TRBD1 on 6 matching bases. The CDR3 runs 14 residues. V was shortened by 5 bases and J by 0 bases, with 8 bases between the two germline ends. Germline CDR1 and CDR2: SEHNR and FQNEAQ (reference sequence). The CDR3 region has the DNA TGTGCCAGCAGCGAAGGGGGTAGCAATCAGCCCCAGCATTTT. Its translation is CASSEGGSNQPQHF.